This T cell receptor beta chain derives from a study of T cell responses to AZD1222 COVID-19 vaccine. Overall study findings and caveats: Nearly half of spike-specific TCRs reportedly target variant regions that are unmutated in the B.1.351 and B.1.1.7 variants.

Concerning this clone: Its antigen is not identified.

This table comes from immunoSEQ multiplex PCR, and its TCRdb copy is limited to in-frame clones, with some not included. The sample has about 270,000 clones, almost 95% seen once. The ends were cut back, 0 bases at V and 3 bases at J, with 10 bases in the middle. The CDR3 extends over 14 amino acids. Germline CDR1 is SGDLS and CDR2 is YYNGEE. The TCR originated in an adult who received the AZD1222 COVID-19 vaccine. Sequenced material: peripheral blood, taken 28 days after the second AZD1222 dose. V is TRBV9 and J is TRBJ2-7; TRBD2 is a possible D gene (5 bases). The CDR3 loop is CASSVGLAGYEQYF. CDR3 DNA: TGTGCCAGCAGCGTAGGTCTAGCTGGCTACGAGCAGTACTTC.